A selection of T cell receptor beta chains follows, all from one sample in a study of OX40 agonist ivuxolimab in advanced cancers. Sequencing was performed with immunoSEQ multiplex PCR; in TCRdb, only in-frame clones are kept and a portion is missing. The table has about 36,000 clones, 74% seen once; the top ten hold around 20%. The sample consisted of CD4+ or CD8+ T cells sorted from blood, taken in a trial of the OX40 agonist ivuxolimab. All receptors come from an adult with an advanced solid tumor such as melanoma, head and neck, liver or kidney cancer. Each CDR3 is given with its conserved first and last residue. The D gene is left open where the match is weak. Size is stated for part of the rows, as once, few or many counts, or as a class when the clone is expanded.

J: TRBJ2-3; D: -; V: TRBV29-1; size: -; CDR3: CSVDSGTDTQYF; DNA: TGCAGCGTAGACTCTGGCACAGATACGCAGTATTTT
J: TRBJ2-3; D: TRBD2; V: TRBV5-1; size: -; CDR3: CASSFSGTSADTQYF; DNA: TGCGCCAGCAGCTTCTCCGGGACTAGTGCAGATACGCAGTATTTT
J: TRBJ2-3; D: -; V: TRBV19; size: -; CDR3: CASSIGHTDTQYF; DNA: TGTGCCAGTAGTATAGGCCACACAGATACGCAGTATTTT
J: TRBJ2-7; D: -; V: TRBV2; size: -; CDR3: CASSERRGPYEQYF; DNA: TGTGCCAGCAGTGAGAGAAGGGGTCCCTACGAGCAGTACTTC
J: TRBJ1-1; D: TRBD1; V: TRBV5-1; size: -; CDR3: CASSPGQESLKAEAFF; DNA: TGCGCCAGCAGCCCTGGACAGGAGTCCCTTAAGGCTGAAGCTTTCTTT
J: TRBJ1-2; D: -; V: TRBV5-1; size: -; CDR3: CASSLGSARDYGYTF; DNA: TGCGCCAGCAGCTTGGGGTCCGCCAGAGACTATGGCTACACCTTC
J: TRBJ1-2; D: -; V: TRBV5-6; size: -; CDR3: CASSLGNDGGYTF; DNA: TGTGCCAGCAGCTTGGGCAATGATGGCGGCTACACCTTC
J: TRBJ2-6; D: -; V: TRBV11-2; size: -; CDR3: CASSLDLGPGANVLTF; DNA: TGTGCCAGCAGCTTAGATCTAGGGCCTGGGGCCAACGTCCTGACTTTC
J: TRBJ2-7; D: TRBD1; V: TRBV7-9; size: few; CDR3: CASSGWTGRYEQYF; DNA: TGTGCCAGCAGCGGGTGGACAGGTCGCTACGAGCAGTACTTC
J: TRBJ1-2; D: TRBD1; V: TRBV6-1; size: -; CDR3: CASWPLGQGFGYTF; DNA: TGTGCCAGCTGGCCTTTGGGACAGGGGTTTGGCTACACCTTC
J: TRBJ1-4; D: TRBD1; V: TRBV6-6; size: -; CDR3: CASSGTGMGEKLFF; DNA: TGTGCCAGCAGTGGGACAGGGATGGGTGAAAAACTGTTTTTT
J: TRBJ1-3; D: -; V: TRBV6-1; size: -; CDR3: CASSEVWAHSGNTIYF; DNA: TGTGCCAGCAGTGAAGTATGGGCTCACTCTGGAAACACCATATATTTT
J: TRBJ1-1; D: TRBD1; V: TRBV5-5; size: -; CDR3: CASSSRTGPNTEAFF; DNA: TGTGCCAGCAGCTCGCGGACAGGGCCGAACACTGAAGCTTTCTTT